This T cell receptor (beta chain) is drawn from a study of cytomegalovirus exposure and HLA in healthy donors. The study's findings and limits: Among immune exposure information, only CMV serostatus was available.

The PCR contained 60 Vbeta and 13 Jbeta primers. Sequenced by immunoSEQ multiplex PCR; TCRdb stores in-frame clones only, minus some. The table shows roughly 120,000 clones, with roughly 69% occurring only once. This CDR3 comprises 16 residues. Germline V gives CDR1 MNHNS, CDR2 SASEGT. V was clipped by 6 bases and J by 5 bases, with 22 bases between them. To note about this clone: No antigen is known for it.

This sequence was found in a woman aged 70 to 79 in good health and CMV-seropositive. The chain employs TRBV6-1 and TRBJ1-2, with D possibly TRBD1 on 6 matching bases. Sequences were obtained from PBMCs. The CDR3 DNA reads as TGTGCCAGCAGAGAAATCCCGGGACAAGGGGCTTATGGCTACACCTTC. Its protein is CASREIPGQGAYGYTF.